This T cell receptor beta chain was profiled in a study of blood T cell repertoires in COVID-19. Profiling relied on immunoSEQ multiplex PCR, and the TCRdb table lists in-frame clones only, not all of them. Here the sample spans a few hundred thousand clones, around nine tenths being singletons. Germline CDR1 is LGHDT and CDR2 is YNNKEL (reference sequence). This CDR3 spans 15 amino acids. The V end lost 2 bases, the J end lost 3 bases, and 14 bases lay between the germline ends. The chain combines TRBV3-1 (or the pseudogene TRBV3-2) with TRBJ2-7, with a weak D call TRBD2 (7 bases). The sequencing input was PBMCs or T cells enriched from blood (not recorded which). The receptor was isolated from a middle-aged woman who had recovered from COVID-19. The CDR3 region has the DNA TGTGCCAGCAGCCAATCATGGGGAGGGGGCTACGAGCAGTACTTC. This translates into CASSQSWGGGYEQYF.